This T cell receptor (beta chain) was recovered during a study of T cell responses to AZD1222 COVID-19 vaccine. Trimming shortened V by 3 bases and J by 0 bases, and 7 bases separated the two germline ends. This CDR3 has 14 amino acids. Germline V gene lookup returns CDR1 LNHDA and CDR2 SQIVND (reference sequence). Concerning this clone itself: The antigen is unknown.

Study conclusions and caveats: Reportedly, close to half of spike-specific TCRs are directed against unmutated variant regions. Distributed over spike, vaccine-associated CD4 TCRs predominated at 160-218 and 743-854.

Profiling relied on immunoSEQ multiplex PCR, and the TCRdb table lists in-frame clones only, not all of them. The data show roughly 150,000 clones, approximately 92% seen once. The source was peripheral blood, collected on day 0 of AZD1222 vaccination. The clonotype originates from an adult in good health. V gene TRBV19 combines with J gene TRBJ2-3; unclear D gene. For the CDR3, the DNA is TGTGCCAGTAGTATTCAAACTAGCACAGATACGCAGTATTTT. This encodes CASSIQTSTDTQYF.